Following are 8 T cell receptor beta chains from one sample sequenced in a study of shared clonotypes between healthy human individuals. The protocol was immunoSEQ multiplex PCR, while the TCRdb copy is restricted to in-frame clones and leaves out a portion. The sample includes roughly 96,000 clones, about half of them seen just once. The specimen was PBMCs. Receptors were obtained from a woman in her forties in good health. Some clones in this sample may be carry-over from other donors' samples.

V gene TRBV5-1 combines with J gene TRBJ2-5; 8 bases are a match to TRBD1. The CDR3 has 14 amino acids. With V trimmed by 4 bases and J by 7 bases, 9 bases remained unmatched. In germline, CDR1 is SGHRS, CDR2 YFSETQ. CDR3 coding DNA: TGCGCCAGCAGCCAGGGACAGGCCGAAGGGACCCAGTACTTC. Translating gives CASSQGQAEGTQYF.

V is TRBV28 and J is TRBJ1-2; TRBD1 agrees at 7 bases. The V segment lost 10 bases and the J segment 7 bases; nucleotides outside the gene matches: 12. Germline CDR1 reads MDHEN; CDR2 reads SYDVKM. This CDR3 has 13 residues. The CDR3 DNA reads as TGTGCCACCAGACAGGGTCGGTACTCTGGCTACACCTTC. Translating it yields CATRQGRYSGYTF.

There are many counts of this clone. V usage is TRBV28 and J usage is TRBJ1-5, with TRBD1 as a possible D gene (5 bases). V shed 4 bases and J shed 4 bases, with 11 bases lying between them. Germline V gene lookup returns CDR1 MDHEN and CDR2 SYDVKM. The CDR3 sequence is 14 residues long. This CDR3 reads CASSYGTENQPQHF. In DNA form, the CDR3 reads TGTGCCAGCAGTTACGGGACGGAGAATCAGCCCCAGCATTTT.

The chain links TRBV4-2 to TRBJ2-5; 7 bases map to TRBD2. This CDR3 has 14 residues. J gave up 4 bases and V 5 bases, and 7 bases lay outside the gene matches. The germline V gene has CDR1 LGHNA and CDR2 YNFKEQ. CDR3: CASSLPGGRETQYF. DNA of the CDR3: TGTGCCAGCAGCTTGCCGGGAGGTAGAGAGACCCAGTACTTC.

This clone has a handful of counts. The rearrangement links TRBV6-1 to TRBJ1-3, with 7 bases identical to TRBD1. V lost 8 bases and J lost 0; bases outside the gene matches: 7. This CDR3 spans 15 amino acids. CDR1 and CDR2 (germline): MNHNS, SASEGT. The CDR3 DNA follows: TGTGCCAGCCGAGACAGGGACGACTCTGGAAACACCATATATTTT. This gives the protein CASRDRDDSGNTIYF.

This clone was counted a single time. One junction end does not reproduce the germline sequence, and a read error may be involved. This chain links TRBV6-5 with TRBJ2-7; D perhaps matches TRBD2 (6 bases). The CDR3 sequence is 15 residues long. Per germline, CDR1 MNHEY and CDR2 SVGAGI. CDR3 sequence reads: CASSFVGGLGYGQYF. The CDR3 region has the DNA TGTGCCAGCAGTTTCGTCGGAGGGTTGGGGTACGGGCAGTACTTC.

The chain is built from TRBV19 and TRBJ2-5; maybe TRBD1 (5 bases). This CDR3 has 14 amino acids. V was pared by 3 bases and J by 3 bases, with 11 bases between. Germline-derived CDR1 and CDR2 are LNHDA and SQIVND (reference sequence). The CDR3: CASSILGAEETQYF. DNA of the CDR3: TGTGCCAGTAGTATTCTAGGGGCGGAAGAGACCCAGTACTTC.

The CDR3 bases are TGCGCCAGCAGCAAGGACTTGAACACTGAAGCTTTCTTT. The encoded protein is CASSKDLNTEAFF. This rearrangement joins TRBV5-1 to TRBJ1-1; no reliable D call. The CDR3 runs to 13 residues. V was shortened by 4 bases and J by 0 bases, with 7 bases between the two germline ends. Germline V CDR1 and CDR2: SGHRS, YFSETQ.